The following is a T cell receptor beta chain sequence with its context. The germline CDR1 and CDR2 sequences are MGHRA and YSYEKL. The CDR3 is made up of 15 amino acids. This record belongs to a study of T cells expressing NK-cell markers. The cDNA for TCR beta came from 5'RACE template switching with UMIs. TCRdb reprocessed the 5' RACE reads; each CDR3 protein has one entry and no DNA is given. The sample table includes 150,000 to 170,000 distinct CDR3 sequences. The source material was blood T cells: a sorted CD56 or NKG2C T cell subset, CD4+ or CD8+ T cells, or bulk PBMC T cells (not recorded which). The chain uses TRBV4-1 and TRBJ2-7. This sequence originates from a woman between 50 and 59 years old in good health. CDR3: CASSQESDGAYEQYF.